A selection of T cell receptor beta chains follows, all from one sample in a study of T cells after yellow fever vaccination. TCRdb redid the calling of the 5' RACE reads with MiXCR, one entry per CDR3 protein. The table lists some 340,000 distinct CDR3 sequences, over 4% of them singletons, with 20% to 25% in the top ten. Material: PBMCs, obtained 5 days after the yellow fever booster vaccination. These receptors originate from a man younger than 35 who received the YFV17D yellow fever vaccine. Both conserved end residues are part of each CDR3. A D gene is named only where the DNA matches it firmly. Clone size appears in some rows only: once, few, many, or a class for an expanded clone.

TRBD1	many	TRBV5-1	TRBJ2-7	CASSLDQGAEQYF	TGCGCCAGCAGCTTGGATCAGGGGGCCGAGCAGTACTTC
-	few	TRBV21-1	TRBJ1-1	CASSKEGTAAEAFF	TGTGCCAGCAGCAAAGAGGGGACAGCCGCCGAAGCTTTCTTT
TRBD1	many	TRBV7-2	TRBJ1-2	CASSLTGGASRTF	TGTGCCAGCAGCTTGACAGGGGGCGCATCGCGGACCTTC
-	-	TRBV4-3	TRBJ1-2	CASSHNTYREGGYTF	TGCGCCAGCAGCCATAACACATACCGAGAAGGAGGCTACACCTTC
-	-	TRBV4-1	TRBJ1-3	CASSQAKGSSGNTIYF	TGCGCCAGCAGCCAAGCCAAAGGTAGCTCTGGAAACACCATATATTTT
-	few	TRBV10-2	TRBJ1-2	CASSEFTYGYTF	TGCGCCAGCAGTGAATTTACCTATGGCTACACCTTC
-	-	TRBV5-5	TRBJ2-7	CASSFRSAAYEQYF	TGTGCCAGCAGCTTTCGGTCGGCAGCTTACGAGCAGTACTTC
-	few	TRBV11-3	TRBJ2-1	CASSLGWVGEQFF	TGTGCCAGCAGCTTAGGTTGGGTAGGGGAGCAGTTCTTC
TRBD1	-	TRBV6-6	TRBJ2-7	CASTTTGLSYEQYF	TGTGCCAGCACCACGACAGGGTTGTCCTACGAGCAGTACTTC
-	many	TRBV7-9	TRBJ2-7	CASSTDLEQYF	TGTGCCAGCAGCACCGACCTGGAGCAGTACTTC
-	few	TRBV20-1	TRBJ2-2	CSASVGGPASGELFF	TGCAGTGCTAGTGTGGGGGGCCCAGCGTCTGGGGAGCTGTTTTTT
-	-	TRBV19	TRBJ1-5	CASSRTDDQPQHF	TGTGCCAGTAGCCGGACGGATGATCAGCCCCAGCATTTT
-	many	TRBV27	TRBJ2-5	CASRGVQETQYF	TGTGCCAGCAGGGGTGTACAAGAGACCCAGTACTTC
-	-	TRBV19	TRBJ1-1	CASTPGTANTEAFF	TGTGCCAGTACTCCCGGGACCGCAAACACTGAAGCTTTCTTT
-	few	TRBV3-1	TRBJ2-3	CASSLLPPSRASSTDTQYF	TGTGCCAGCAGCCTCCTACCTCCGTCCCGGGCCTCTAGCACAGATACGCAGTATTTT
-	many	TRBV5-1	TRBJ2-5	CASSFNSQETQYF	TGCGCCAGCAGCTTTAACAGCCAAGAGACCCAGTACTTC
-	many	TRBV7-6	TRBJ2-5	CASSLVRGRKETQYF	TGTGCCAGCAGCTTAGTTCGGGGGCGGAAAGAGACCCAGTACTTC
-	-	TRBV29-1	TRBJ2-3	CLGAVSEVGTDTQYF	TGCTTGGGGGCTGTAAGTGAGGTCGGCACAGATACGCAGTATTTT
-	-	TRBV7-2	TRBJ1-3	CASSAGGSGNTIYF	TGTGCCAGCAGCGCCGGGGGCTCTGGAAACACCATATATTTT
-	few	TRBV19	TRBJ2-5	CASSVTGRGETQYF	TGTGCCAGTAGTGTCACAGGGAGGGGAGAGACCCAGTACTTC
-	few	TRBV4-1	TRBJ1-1	CASSQVRLNTEAFF	TGCGCCAGCAGCCAAGTAAGATTGAACACTGAAGCTTTCTTT
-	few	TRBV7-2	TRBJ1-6	CASSLVRDPNSPLHF	TGTGCCAGCAGCTTAGTTCGGGACCCTAATTCACCCCTCCACTTT
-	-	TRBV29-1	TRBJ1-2	CSVWTVSNYGYTF	TGCAGCGTCTGGACCGTCTCTAACTATGGCTACACCTTC
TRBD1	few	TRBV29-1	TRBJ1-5	CSVVTGGNAGGNQPQHF	TGCAGCGTGGTCACAGGGGGCAACGCAGGGGGCAATCAGCCCCAGCATTTT
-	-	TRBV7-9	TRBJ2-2	CASSLPGAGGELFF	TGTGCCAGCAGCTTGCCTGGGGCCGGCGGGGAGCTGTTTTTT
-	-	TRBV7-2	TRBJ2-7	CASSLVQGGHEQYF	TGTGCCAGCAGCTTAGTCCAGGGTGGCCACGAGCAGTACTTC
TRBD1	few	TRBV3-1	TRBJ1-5	CASSLTGMQPQHF	TGTGCCAGCAGCTTGACAGGGATGCAGCCCCAGCATTTT
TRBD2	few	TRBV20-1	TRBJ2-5	CSATEGLAQETQYF	TGCAGTGCTACAGAAGGACTAGCGCAAGAGACCCAGTACTTC
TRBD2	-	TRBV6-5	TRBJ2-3	CASSNPAGGPSDTQYF	TGTGCCAGCAGTAACCCAGCGGGGGGGCCATCAGATACGCAGTATTTT
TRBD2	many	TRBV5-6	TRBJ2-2	CASSLLLAGGRTGELFF	TGTGCCAGCAGCTTGCTCCTAGCGGGGGGCAGGACCGGGGAGCTGTTTTTT
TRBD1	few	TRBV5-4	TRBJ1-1	CASSFDRVTEAFF	TGTGCCAGCAGTTTTGACAGGGTCACTGAAGCTTTCTTT
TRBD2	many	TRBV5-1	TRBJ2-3	CASSLGGRADTQYF	TGCGCCAGCAGCTTGGGTGGGAGGGCAGATACGCAGTATTTT
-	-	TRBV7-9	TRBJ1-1	CASSLWDEGTEAFF	TGTGCCAGCAGCTTGTGGGATGAGGGCACTGAAGCTTTCTTT
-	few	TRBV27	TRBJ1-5	CASSIGAGNQPQHF	TGTGCCAGTTCAATCGGGGCGGGCAATCAGCCCCAGCATTTT
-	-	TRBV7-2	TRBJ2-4	CASSLVGVGNIQYF	TGTGCCAGCAGCTTAGTTGGAGTAGGAAACATTCAGTACTTC
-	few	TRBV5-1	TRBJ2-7	CASSVDISEQYF	TGCGCCAGCAGCGTGGACATTTCCGAGCAGTACTTC
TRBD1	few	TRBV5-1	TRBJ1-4	CASSPGQTATNEKLFF	TGCGCCAGCAGCCCGGGACAGACCGCAACTAATGAAAAACTGTTTTTT
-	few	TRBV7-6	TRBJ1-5	CASSLGPRWGNQPQHF	TGTGCCAGCAGCTTGGGGCCGAGGTGGGGCAATCAGCCCCAGCATTTT
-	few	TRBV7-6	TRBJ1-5	CASSLASGFNQPQHF	TGTGCCAGCAGCTTAGCGTCGGGGTTCAATCAGCCCCAGCATTTT
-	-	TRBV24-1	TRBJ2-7	CATSDSRGAYEQYF	TGTGCCACCAGTGATTCCAGGGGTGCCTACGAGCAGTACTTC
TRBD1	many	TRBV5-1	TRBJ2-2	CASSLEGAHTGELFF	TGCGCCAGCAGCTTGGAGGGGGCGCACACCGGGGAGCTGTTTTTT
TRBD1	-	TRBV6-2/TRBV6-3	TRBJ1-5	CASRGTGGHQPQHF	TGTGCCAGCCGGGGGACAGGGGGCCATCAGCCCCAGCATTTT
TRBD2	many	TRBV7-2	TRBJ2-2	CASSPRGGPTGELFF	TGTGCCAGCAGCCCGCGGGGGGGCCCCACCGGGGAGCTGTTTTTT
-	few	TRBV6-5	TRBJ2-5	CASSFMGETQYF	TGTGCCAGCAGTTTCATGGGAGAGACCCAGTACTTC
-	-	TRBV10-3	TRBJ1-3	CAISVRAPEAGNTIYF	TGTGCCATCAGTGTCCGAGCCCCAGAGGCTGGAAACACCATATATTTT
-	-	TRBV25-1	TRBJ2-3	CASSEYGTRRATDTQYF	TGTGCCAGCAGTGAATATGGGACCCGACGGGCCACAGATACGCAGTATTTT
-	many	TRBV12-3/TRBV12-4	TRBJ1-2	CASSLARGKGGYTF	TGTGCCAGCAGTTTAGCCCGGGGAAAGGGTGGCTACACCTTC